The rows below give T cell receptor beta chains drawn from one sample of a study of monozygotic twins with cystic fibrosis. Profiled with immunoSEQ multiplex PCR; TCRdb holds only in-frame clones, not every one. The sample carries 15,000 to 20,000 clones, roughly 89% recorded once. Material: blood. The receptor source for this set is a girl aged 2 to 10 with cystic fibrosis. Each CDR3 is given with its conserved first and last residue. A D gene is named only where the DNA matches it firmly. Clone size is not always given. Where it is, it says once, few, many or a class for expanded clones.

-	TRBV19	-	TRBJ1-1	CASSIAGATEAFF	TGTGCCAGTAGTATAGCTGGGGCCACTGAAGCTTTCTTT
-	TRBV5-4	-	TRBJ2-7	CASRLDRWERFNEQYF	TGTGCCAGCAGATTGGACCGGTGGGAGAGATTCAACGAGCAGTACTTC
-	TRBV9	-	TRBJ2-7	CASSVGTSSNYEQYF	TGTGCCAGCAGCGTAGGAACTAGCAGCAACTACGAGCAGTACTTC
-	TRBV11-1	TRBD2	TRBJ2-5	CASSFPRTSGELEETQYF	TGTGCCAGCAGCTTCCCTCGGACTAGCGGGGAGTTGGAGGAGACCCAGTACTTC
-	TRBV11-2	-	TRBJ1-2	CASSPRREGGYTF	TGTGCCAGCAGCCCACGCCGGGAGGGTGGCTACACCTTC
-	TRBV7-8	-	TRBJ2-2	CASSLVPPRRANTGELFF	TGTGCCAGCAGCTTAGTACCCCCTCGGAGGGCGAACACCGGGGAGCTGTTTTTT
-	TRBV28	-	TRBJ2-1	CASSLSPLGFNEQFF	TGTGCCAGCAGTTTAAGTCCCCTGGGATTCAATGAGCAGTTCTTC
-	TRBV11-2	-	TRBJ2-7	CASSLNVGTYEQYF	TGTGCCAGCAGCTTGAATGTGGGTACCTACGAGCAGTACTTC
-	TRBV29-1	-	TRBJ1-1	CSVRGDTEAFF	TGCAGCGTGAGGGGGGACACTGAAGCTTTCTTT
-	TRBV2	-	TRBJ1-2	CASRDKLYGYTF	TGTGCCAGCAGGGACAAATTATATGGCTACACCTTC
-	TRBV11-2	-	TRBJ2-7	CASSPVRGGEVRIYEQYF	TGTGCCAGCAGTCCGGTTAGGGGGGGCGAAGTCAGGATCTACGAGCAGTACTTC
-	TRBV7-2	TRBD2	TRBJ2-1	CASSLELAGYNEQFF	TGTGCCAGCAGCTTAGAACTAGCGGGGTACAATGAGCAGTTCTTC
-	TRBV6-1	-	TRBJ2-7	CASSAFYEQYF	TGTGCCAGCAGTGCCTTTTACGAGCAGTACTTC
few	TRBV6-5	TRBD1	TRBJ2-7	CASSQGQGRSYEQYF	TGTGCCAGCAGTCAGGGACAGGGTCGTAGCTACGAGCAGTACTTC
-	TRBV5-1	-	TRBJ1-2	CASSLQDGYGYTF	TGCGCCAGCAGCCTTCAGGACGGGTATGGCTACACCTTC
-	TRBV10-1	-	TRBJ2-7	CASSESEDRDSSYEQYF	TGCGCCAGCAGTGAGTCTGAAGACAGAGACAGCTCCTACGAGCAGTACTTC
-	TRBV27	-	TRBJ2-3	CASAGTTDTQYF	TGTGCCAGTGCGGGGACTACAGATACGCAGTATTTT
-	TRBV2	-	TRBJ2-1	CASSVWGGELYNEQFF	TGTGCCAGCAGTGTTTGGGGCGGGGAGCTTTACAATGAGCAGTTCTTC
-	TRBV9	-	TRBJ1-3	CASSVAANTRNTIYF	TGTGCCAGCAGCGTAGCGGCAAATACTCGAAACACCATATATTTT
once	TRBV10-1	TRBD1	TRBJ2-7	CASSEWGQWLGNEQYF	TGCGCCAGCAGTGAGTGGGGACAGTGGCTTGGGAACGAGCAGTACTTC
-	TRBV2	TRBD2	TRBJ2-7	CASREVAGTYEQYF	TGTGCCAGCAGGGAGGTAGCGGGGACCTACGAGCAGTACTTC
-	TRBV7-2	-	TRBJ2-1	CASSTDSYYNEQFF	TGTGCCAGCAGCACGGACTCTTATTACAATGAGCAGTTCTTC
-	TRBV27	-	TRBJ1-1	CATYGLSPGTEAFF	TGTGCCACCTACGGACTCAGCCCTGGAACTGAAGCTTTCTTT
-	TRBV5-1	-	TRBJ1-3	CASSLGPSSGNTIYF	TGCGCCAGCAGCTTGGGCCCGAGCTCTGGAAACACCATATATTTT
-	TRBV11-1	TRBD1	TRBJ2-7	CASRSIGTGGYEQYF	TGTGCCAGCAGATCTATCGGGACAGGGGGCTACGAGCAGTACTTC
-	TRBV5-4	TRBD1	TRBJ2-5	CASRGGEETQYF	TGTGCCAGCAGAGGGGGCGAGGAGACCCAGTACTTC
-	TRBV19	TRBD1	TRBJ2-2	CASSIDSRGTGPTGELFF	TGTGCCAGTAGTATAGATTCCCGCGGGACAGGACCCACCGGGGAGCTGTTTTTT
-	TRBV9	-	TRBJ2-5	CASSLFQETQYF	TGTGCCAGCAGCTTATTCCAAGAGACCCAGTACTTC
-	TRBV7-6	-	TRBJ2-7	CASSLNTMGGEQYF	TGTGCCAGCAGCTTAAATACCATGGGAGGCGAGCAGTACTTC
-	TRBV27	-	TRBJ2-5	CASSRNRGGRETQYF	TGTGCCAGCAGTAGGAACAGGGGGGGTAGGGAGACCCAGTACTTC
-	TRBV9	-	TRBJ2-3	CASSVEVTDTQYF	TGTGCCAGCAGCGTAGAGGTGACAGATACGCAGTATTTT
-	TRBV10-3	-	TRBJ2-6	CAISEPLHLRELSGANVLTF	TGTGCCATCAGCGAACCCCTCCACCTAAGGGAACTCTCTGGGGCCAACGTCCTGACTTTC
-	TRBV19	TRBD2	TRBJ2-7	CASSILSSGTYEQYF	TGTGCCAGTAGTATACTCTCTAGCGGGACCTACGAGCAGTACTTC
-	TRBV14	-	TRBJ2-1	CASSPGGGGEQFF	TGTGCCAGCAGCCCTGGGGGGGGCGGGGAGCAGTTCTTC
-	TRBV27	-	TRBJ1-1	CASSPGPGYTEAFF	TGTGCCAGCAGTCCTGGGCCCGGGTACACTGAAGCTTTCTTT
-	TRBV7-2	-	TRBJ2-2	CASSLGWGNANTGELFF	TGTGCCAGCAGCTTAGGGTGGGGTAACGCGAACACCGGGGAGCTGTTTTTT
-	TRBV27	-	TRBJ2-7	CASTPTNEQYF	TGTGCCAGCACGCCGACGAACGAGCAGTACTTC
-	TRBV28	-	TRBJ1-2	CASSLSGPLLRDGYTF	TGTGCCAGCAGTTTATCCGGGCCTCTCCTTCGCGATGGCTACACCTTC
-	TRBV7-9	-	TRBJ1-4	CASSGSTTNEKLFF	TGTGCCAGCAGCGGATCCACAACTAATGAAAAACTGTTTTTT
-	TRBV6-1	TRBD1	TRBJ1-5	CASSWTGLLDQPQHF	TGTGCCAGCAGCTGGACAGGGCTTCTAGATCAGCCCCAGCATTTT
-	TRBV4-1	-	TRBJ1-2	CASSQEEGQHYGYTF	TGCGCCAGCAGCCAAGAAGAGGGGCAGCACTATGGCTACACCTTC
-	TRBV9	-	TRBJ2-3	CASSILGDTQYF	TGTGCCAGCAGCATCCTCGGAGATACGCAGTATTTT